These T cell receptor beta chains were read from a single sample in a study of Ad26.COV2.S vaccination and SARS-CoV-2 variants. Here immunoSEQ multiplex PCR was the method, and the copy in TCRdb shows in-frame clones only, minus some. This repertoire shows around 340,000 clones, roughly 90% found once; its top ten account for around 11%. The sequencing used peripheral blood, collected in a trial of Ad26.COV2.S vaccine versus placebo. All receptors derive from a person aged 18 to 59 who received the Ad26.COV2.S COVID-19 vaccine or a placebo. The CDR3 runs from the conserved cysteine through the conserved F or W. A D gene is named only where the DNA matches it firmly. Size is omitted from some rows. Given values are once, few, many or a class for expanded clones.

clone_size: -
j_call: TRBJ1-1
v_call: TRBV27
d_call: TRBD1
cdr3_nt: TGTGCCAGCAGTTCGACAGGGTTGAACACTGAAGCTTTCTTT
cdr3_aa: CASSSTGLNTEAFF

clone_size: -
j_call: TRBJ2-1
v_call: TRBV3-1/TRBV3-2
d_call: TRBD2
cdr3_nt: TGTGCCAGCAGTCGGCCACGGACAGGGCTTAGCGGGAGGGCCTCCTACAATGAGCAGTTCTTC
cdr3_aa: CASSRPRTGLSGRASYNEQFF

clone_size: once
j_call: TRBJ2-7
v_call: TRBV3-1/TRBV3-2
d_call: TRBD1
cdr3_nt: TGTGCCAGCAGCCCCGGGACAGGGGAATACGAGCAGTACTTC
cdr3_aa: CASSPGTGEYEQYF

clone_size: -
j_call: TRBJ2-7
v_call: TRBV2
d_call: -
cdr3_nt: TGTGCCAGCAGCCCCAGGAGCGCCTACGAGCAGTACTTC
cdr3_aa: CASSPRSAYEQYF

clone_size: once
j_call: TRBJ2-7
v_call: TRBV13
d_call: TRBD2
cdr3_nt: TGTGCCAGCAGCCTACCTGGGACTAGCGGGGGCTACGAGCAGTACTTC
cdr3_aa: CASSLPGTSGGYEQYF

clone_size: -
j_call: TRBJ2-3
v_call: TRBV24-1
d_call: TRBD1
cdr3_nt: TGTGCCACCAGTCCCCGGGGCCCGGGACAGGGGTCCACAGATACGCAGTATTTT
cdr3_aa: CATSPRGPGQGSTDTQYF

clone_size: -
j_call: TRBJ1-2
v_call: TRBV7-2
d_call: TRBD1
cdr3_nt: TGTGCCAGCAGCTCCGGACAGGATAAGGGCTGGGGCTACACCTTC
cdr3_aa: CASSSGQDKGWGYTF

clone_size: -
j_call: TRBJ2-2
v_call: TRBV19
d_call: TRBD1
cdr3_nt: TGTGCCAGTACCAGACAGGGGGCGGGCACCGGGGAGCTGTTTTTT
cdr3_aa: CASTRQGAGTGELFF

clone_size: -
j_call: TRBJ2-5
v_call: TRBV2
d_call: TRBD2
cdr3_nt: TGTGCCAGCAGTAAGACTAGCGGGGACGAGACCCAGTACTTC
cdr3_aa: CASSKTSGDETQYF

clone_size: -
j_call: TRBJ2-7
v_call: TRBV9
d_call: TRBD1
cdr3_nt: TGTGCCAGCAGCGTAGATCCAGGACAGGGCACCTACGAGCAGTACTTC
cdr3_aa: CASSVDPGQGTYEQYF

clone_size: -
j_call: TRBJ2-5
v_call: TRBV11-1
d_call: -
cdr3_nt: TGTGCCAGCAGCTTAGGACAGCCCCAAGAGACCCAGTACTTC
cdr3_aa: CASSLGQPQETQYF

clone_size: -
j_call: TRBJ2-7
v_call: TRBV27
d_call: -
cdr3_nt: TGTGCCAGCAGTTTTCGGGCAAATGCCTACGAGCAGTACTTC
cdr3_aa: CASSFRANAYEQYF

clone_size: -
j_call: TRBJ2-5
v_call: TRBV7-6
d_call: -
cdr3_nt: TGTGCCAGCAGCTTACTAGAGACCCAGTACTTC
cdr3_aa: CASSLLETQYF

clone_size: -
j_call: TRBJ1-6
v_call: TRBV11-3
d_call: -
cdr3_nt: TGTGCCAGCAGCTTGTCTTTGACGCCTTTGGATTCACCCCTCCACTTT
cdr3_aa: CASSLSLTPLDSPLHF

clone_size: -
j_call: TRBJ2-7
v_call: TRBV7-9
d_call: -
cdr3_nt: TGTGCCAGCAGCTCACAGGGAGGCTACGAGCAGTACTTC
cdr3_aa: CASSSQGGYEQYF

clone_size: -
j_call: TRBJ2-6
v_call: TRBV3-1/TRBV3-2
d_call: -
cdr3_nt: TGTGCCAGCAGCCGAGGGATTTCCCCTGGGGCCAACGTCCTGACTTTC
cdr3_aa: CASSRGISPGANVLTF

clone_size: -
j_call: TRBJ2-3
v_call: TRBV3-1/TRBV3-2
d_call: -
cdr3_nt: TGTGCCAGCAGCCAAGGGGCGAGTACAGATACGCAGTATTTT
cdr3_aa: CASSQGASTDTQYF

clone_size: large
j_call: TRBJ1-5
v_call: TRBV3-1/TRBV3-2
d_call: -
cdr3_nt: TGCTCCAGGGTTAGCAATCAGCCCCAGCATTTT
cdr3_aa: CSRVSNQPQHF

clone_size: -
j_call: TRBJ1-1
v_call: TRBV7-3
d_call: -
cdr3_nt: TGTGCCAGCAGACGGGCCGGGACAACTGAAGCTTTCTTT
cdr3_aa: CASRRAGTTEAFF

clone_size: -
j_call: TRBJ1-5
v_call: TRBV5-1
d_call: -
cdr3_nt: TGCGCCAGCAGACCCGACCAAGGCAATCAGCCCCAGCATTTT
cdr3_aa: CASRPDQGNQPQHF

clone_size: -
j_call: TRBJ1-4
v_call: TRBV28
d_call: TRBD1
cdr3_nt: TGTGCCAGCACCAAAGGAGGGGGCGAGTTGGGAAAACTGTTTTTT
cdr3_aa: CASTKGGGELGKLFF

clone_size: -
j_call: TRBJ2-7
v_call: TRBV24-1
d_call: -
cdr3_nt: TGTGCCACCGAAGACCGGAGCTCCTACGAGCAGTACTTC
cdr3_aa: CATEDRSSYEQYF

clone_size: -
j_call: TRBJ2-3
v_call: TRBV24-1
d_call: TRBD1
cdr3_nt: TGTGCCACCACAAAAGGACAGGGTCCCACAGATACGCAGTATTTT
cdr3_aa: CATTKGQGPTDTQYF

clone_size: -
j_call: TRBJ2-1
v_call: TRBV4-1
d_call: TRBD2
cdr3_nt: TGCGCCAGCAGCCCCAGGAGTAGCGGGGGGTACAATGAGCAGTTCTTC
cdr3_aa: CASSPRSSGGYNEQFF

clone_size: -
j_call: TRBJ1-2
v_call: TRBV6-6
d_call: -
cdr3_nt: TGTGCCAGCAGCTACGCCTGGTCGTCTTTAGACTATGGCTACACCTTC
cdr3_aa: CASSYAWSSLDYGYTF

clone_size: -
j_call: TRBJ2-2
v_call: TRBV4-1
d_call: -
cdr3_nt: TGCGCCAGCAGCCAAGAAGACGCAGGGCACGGGGAGCTGTTTTTT
cdr3_aa: CASSQEDAGHGELFF

clone_size: -
j_call: TRBJ2-7
v_call: TRBV5-6
d_call: -
cdr3_nt: TGTGCCAGCAGCGAAATACAGGATTCCTACGAGCAGTACTTC
cdr3_aa: CASSEIQDSYEQYF

clone_size: -
j_call: TRBJ1-2
v_call: TRBV11-2
d_call: -
cdr3_nt: TGTGCCAGCAGCTTTCAGGGTGGCTATGGCTACACCTTC
cdr3_aa: CASSFQGGYGYTF

clone_size: -
j_call: TRBJ2-4
v_call: TRBV28
d_call: TRBD1
cdr3_nt: TGTGCCAGCAGTTTATTGGGACAGGGGTTGTCCGCAAACATTCAGTACTTC
cdr3_aa: CASSLLGQGLSANIQYF

clone_size: once
j_call: TRBJ2-5
v_call: TRBV4-3
d_call: -
cdr3_nt: TGCGCCAGCAGCCAAGATGTGGCTGGCTCCCAAGAGACCCAGTACTTC
cdr3_aa: CASSQDVAGSQETQYF

clone_size: -
j_call: TRBJ2-5
v_call: TRBV7-6
d_call: -
cdr3_nt: TGTGCCAGCAGCTTAACGAAGGGCGGTAGGGTACAAGAGACCCAGTACTTC
cdr3_aa: CASSLTKGGRVQETQYF

clone_size: -
j_call: TRBJ1-2
v_call: TRBV2
d_call: TRBD1
cdr3_nt: TGTGCCAGCCAAGAGACAGGGGGCAACTATGGCTACACCTTC
cdr3_aa: CASQETGGNYGYTF

clone_size: -
j_call: TRBJ1-1
v_call: TRBV7-9
d_call: -
cdr3_nt: TGTGCCAGCAGCAAATTAGAACAGATTATGAACACTGAAGCTTTCTTT
cdr3_aa: CASSKLEQIMNTEAFF

clone_size: -
j_call: TRBJ1-2
v_call: TRBV1
d_call: -
cdr3_nt: TGCACCAGCAGCCATCTTGACAGGGCGGTCTATGGCTACACCTTC
cdr3_aa: CTSSHLDRAVYGYTF

clone_size: -
j_call: TRBJ2-7
v_call: TRBV28
d_call: -
cdr3_nt: TGTGCCAGCAGGTCAACGGGACGGACATCCTACGAGCAGTACTTC
cdr3_aa: CASRSTGRTSYEQYF

clone_size: -
j_call: TRBJ2-1
v_call: TRBV6-2/TRBV6-3
d_call: TRBD2
cdr3_nt: TGTGCCAGCAGTTTCACCCTGGGCGGGGGGGGTTCCTACAATGAGCAGTTCTTC
cdr3_aa: CASSFTLGGGGSYNEQFF

clone_size: -
j_call: TRBJ2-7
v_call: TRBV4-2
d_call: TRBD2
cdr3_nt: TGTGCCAGCAGCCAAGATTGGCTAGCGGGGGCCAACTCCTACGAGCAGTACTTC
cdr3_aa: CASSQDWLAGANSYEQYF

clone_size: -
j_call: TRBJ2-1
v_call: TRBV4-3
d_call: TRBD2
cdr3_nt: TGCGCCAGCAGCGCTCGACCGATAGCGGGGGGGACCTACAATGAGCAGTTCTTC
cdr3_aa: CASSARPIAGGTYNEQFF

clone_size: -
j_call: TRBJ1-5
v_call: TRBV7-2
d_call: -
cdr3_nt: TGTGCCAGCAGCTTGTCAGGGTCGGGCAATCAGCCCCAGCATTTT
cdr3_aa: CASSLSGSGNQPQHF

clone_size: -
j_call: TRBJ2-1
v_call: TRBV7-8
d_call: TRBD1
cdr3_nt: TGTGCCAGCAGCTCCGCAGGGGGCAGTAGGTTTGGTGAGCAGTTCTTC
cdr3_aa: CASSSAGGSRFGEQFF

clone_size: few
j_call: TRBJ1-5
v_call: TRBV7-2
d_call: TRBD1
cdr3_nt: TGTGCCAGCAGCCCCACAGGGGATTACAATCAGCCCCAGCATTTT
cdr3_aa: CASSPTGDYNQPQHF

clone_size: -
j_call: TRBJ1-4
v_call: TRBV13
d_call: -
cdr3_nt: TGTGCCAGCAGCTCGAGGGCTAATGAAAAACTGTTTTTT
cdr3_aa: CASSSRANEKLFF

clone_size: -
j_call: TRBJ1-2
v_call: TRBV10-3
d_call: -
cdr3_nt: TGTGCCATCACCCTAGAGGAGCCCCGGAAGGACTATGGCTACACCTTC
cdr3_aa: CAITLEEPRKDYGYTF

clone_size: -
j_call: TRBJ1-1
v_call: TRBV24-1
d_call: -
cdr3_nt: TGTGCCACCCGGGCGGGGACGGGGACTGAAGCTTTCTTT
cdr3_aa: CATRAGTGTEAFF

clone_size: -
j_call: TRBJ2-6
v_call: TRBV7-8
d_call: -
cdr3_nt: TGTGCCAGCAGCTTAGGGACCTCTGGGGCCAACGTCCTGACTTTC
cdr3_aa: CASSLGTSGANVLTF

clone_size: -
j_call: TRBJ2-5
v_call: TRBV6-4
d_call: -
cdr3_nt: TGTGCCAGCAGTGAAGTATGGGGGCCCAGCGGGACCCAGTACTTC
cdr3_aa: CASSEVWGPSGTQYF

clone_size: -
j_call: TRBJ2-1
v_call: TRBV7-2
d_call: TRBD1
cdr3_nt: TGTGCCAGCAACTTAGGGCTGACAGGGATCAATGAGCAGTTCTTC
cdr3_aa: CASNLGLTGINEQFF

clone_size: -
j_call: TRBJ1-4
v_call: TRBV24-1
d_call: -
cdr3_nt: TGTGCCACCAGTTCCAGCTTGGGGGATGAAAAACTGTTTTTT
cdr3_aa: CATSSSLGDEKLFF

clone_size: -
j_call: TRBJ1-2
v_call: TRBV4-1
d_call: TRBD1
cdr3_nt: TGCGCCAGCAGCCAAAGAATGGGGACAGATGACTATGGCTACACCTTC
cdr3_aa: CASSQRMGTDDYGYTF

clone_size: -
j_call: TRBJ2-2
v_call: TRBV4-2
d_call: -
cdr3_nt: TGTGCCAGCAGCCAAGAAGCTAGGGGATCTTCGAGCGGGGAGCTGTTTTTT
cdr3_aa: CASSQEARGSSSGELFF

clone_size: -
j_call: TRBJ2-2
v_call: TRBV7-9
d_call: -
cdr3_nt: TGTGCCAGCAGCTCCCGACACAACACCGGGGAGCTGTTTTTT
cdr3_aa: CASSSRHNTGELFF

clone_size: -
j_call: TRBJ2-7
v_call: TRBV7-2
d_call: TRBD1
cdr3_nt: TGTGCCAGCAGTCCTGACAGGGGGCGCGAGCAGTACTTC
cdr3_aa: CASSPDRGREQYF